Included here is one T cell receptor (beta chain) sequence, with context. This entry comes from a study of blood T cell repertoires in COVID-19. Study background: Samples representing acute and convalescent COVID-19 were sourced from the United States, Italy and Spain. T cells, B-cell-depleted T cells, or PBMCs provided the cDNA or gDNA that served as material.

Germline values: CDR1 GTSNPN, CDR2 SVGIG (reference sequence). The CDR3 sequence is 16 residues long. Trimming left V 3 bases short and J 0 bases short, with 15 bases between. In the original analysis: Quantification of nucleated cells was approximated via reference gene primer amplification. Assay used: immunoSEQ multiplex PCR; TCRdb lists only in-frame clones, some missing. V, J and clone size were drawn from that table, and D and trimming were deduced from the DNA. The sample carries 310,000 or so clones, around nine tenths recorded once. Sequencing was carried out using peripheral blood. The TCR was taken from a man aged 45-60 years with active or convalescent COVID-19. The rearrangement links TRBV30 to TRBJ1-3; D might be TRBD1 (5 bases). CDR3 nucleotides: TGTGCCTGGAGACAAAGGGGCCTTAGCTCTGGAAACACCATATATTTT. Encoded protein: CAWRQRGLSSGNTIYF.